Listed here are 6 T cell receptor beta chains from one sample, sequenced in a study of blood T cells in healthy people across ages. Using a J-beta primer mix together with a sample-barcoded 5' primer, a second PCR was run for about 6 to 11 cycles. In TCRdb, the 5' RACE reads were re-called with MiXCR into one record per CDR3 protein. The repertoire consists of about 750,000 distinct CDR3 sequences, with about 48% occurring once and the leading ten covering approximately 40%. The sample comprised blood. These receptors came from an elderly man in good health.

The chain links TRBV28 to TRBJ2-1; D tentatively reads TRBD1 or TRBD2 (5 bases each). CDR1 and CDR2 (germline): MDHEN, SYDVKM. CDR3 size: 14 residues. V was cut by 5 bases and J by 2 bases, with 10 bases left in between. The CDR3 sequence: CASSIRGAYNEQFF. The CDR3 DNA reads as TGTGCCAGCAGTATCCGGGGCGCCTACAATGAGCAGTTCTTC. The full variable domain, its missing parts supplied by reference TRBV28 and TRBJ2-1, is DVKVTQSSRYLVKRTGEKVFLECVQDMDHENMFWYRQDPGLGLRLIYFSYDVKMKEKGDIPEGYSVSREKKERFSLILESASTNQTSMYLCASSIRGAYNEQFFGPGTRLTVL.

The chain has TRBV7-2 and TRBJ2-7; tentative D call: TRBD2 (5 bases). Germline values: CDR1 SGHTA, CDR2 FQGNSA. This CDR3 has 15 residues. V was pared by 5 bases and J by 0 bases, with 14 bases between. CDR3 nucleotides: TGTGCCAGCAGCATCAGGACCGGGATCTCCTACGAGCAGTACTTC. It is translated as CASSIRTGISYEQYF.

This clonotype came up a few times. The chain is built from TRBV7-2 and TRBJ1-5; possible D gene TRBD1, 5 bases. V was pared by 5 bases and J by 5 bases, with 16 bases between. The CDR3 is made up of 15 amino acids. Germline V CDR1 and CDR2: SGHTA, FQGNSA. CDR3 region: CASSTQDTSDQPQHF. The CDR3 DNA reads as TGTGCCAGCAGCACCCAGGACACGTCCGATCAGCCCCAGCATTTT.

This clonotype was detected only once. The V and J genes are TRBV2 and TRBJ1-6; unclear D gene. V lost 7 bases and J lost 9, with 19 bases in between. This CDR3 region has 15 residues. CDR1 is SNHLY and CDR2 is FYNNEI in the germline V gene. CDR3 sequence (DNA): TGTGCCAGCACCTCTGACCTGGTGCTGGCTTCACCCCTCCACTTT. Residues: CASTSDLVLASPLHF. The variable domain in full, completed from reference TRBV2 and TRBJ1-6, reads EPEVTQTPSHQVTQMGQEVILRCVPISNHLYFYWYRQILGQKVEFLVSFYNNEISEKSEIFDDQFSVERPDGSNFTLKIRSTKLEDSAMYFCASTSDLVLASPLHFGNGTRLTVT.

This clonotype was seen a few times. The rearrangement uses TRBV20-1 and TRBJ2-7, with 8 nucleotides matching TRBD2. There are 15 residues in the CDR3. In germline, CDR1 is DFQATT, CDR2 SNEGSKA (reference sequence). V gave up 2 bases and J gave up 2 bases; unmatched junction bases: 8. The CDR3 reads CSARSGRDSAYEQYF. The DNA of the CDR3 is TGCAGTGCTAGATCCGGGAGGGACTCAGCCTACGAGCAGTACTTC.

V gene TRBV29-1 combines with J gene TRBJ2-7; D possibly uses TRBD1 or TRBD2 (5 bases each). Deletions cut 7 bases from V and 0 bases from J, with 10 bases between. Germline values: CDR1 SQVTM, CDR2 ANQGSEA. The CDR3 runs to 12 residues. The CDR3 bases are TGCAGCGCCGGGGACGACTCCTACGAGCAGTACTTC. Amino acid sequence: CSAGDDSYEQYF.